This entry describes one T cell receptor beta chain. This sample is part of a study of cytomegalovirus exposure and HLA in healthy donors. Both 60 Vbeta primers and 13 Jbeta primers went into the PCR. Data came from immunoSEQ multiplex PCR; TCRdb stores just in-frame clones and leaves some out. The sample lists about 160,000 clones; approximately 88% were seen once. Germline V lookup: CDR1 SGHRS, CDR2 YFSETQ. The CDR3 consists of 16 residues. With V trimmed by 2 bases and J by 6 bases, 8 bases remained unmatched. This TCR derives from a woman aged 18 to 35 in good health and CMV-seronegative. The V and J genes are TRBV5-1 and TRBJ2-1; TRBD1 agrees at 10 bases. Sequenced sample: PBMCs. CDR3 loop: CASSFPGTGDPNEQFF. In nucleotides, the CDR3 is TGCGCCAGCAGCTTCCCCGGGACAGGGGACCCCAATGAGCAGTTCTTC.